This is a list of T cell receptor beta chains from one sample in a study of cytomegalovirus exposure and HLA in healthy donors. Profiling relied on immunoSEQ multiplex PCR, and the TCRdb table lists in-frame clones only, not all of them. Of roughly 200,000 clones listed, approximately 83% were seen once; the top ten hold 0.71%. Sequencing input: PBMCs. All receptors derive from a boy younger than 10 in good health and CMV-seronegative. Each CDR3 is given with its conserved first and last residue. The order of the fields is J gene, D gene, V gene, clone size, CDR3 length, CDR3 protein, CDR3 DNA. A D gene is named only where the DNA matches it firmly. Size is omitted from some rows. Given values are once, few, many or a class for expanded clones.

j_call: TRBJ2-1
d_call: .
v_call: TRBV6-5
clone_size: once
cdr3_length: 15
cdr3_aa: CASSPRGYRADEQFF
cdr3_nt: TGTGCCAGCAGCCCCCGCGGGTACAGGGCTGATGAGCAGTTCTTC

j_call: TRBJ2-4
d_call: .
v_call: TRBV5-1
clone_size: once
cdr3_length: 13
cdr3_aa: CASSLAAGTFQYF
cdr3_nt: TGCGCCAGCAGCTTGGCGGCAGGGACATTTCAGTACTTC

j_call: TRBJ2-7
d_call: .
v_call: TRBV5-8
clone_size: few
cdr3_length: 13
cdr3_aa: CASSLVHPGEQYF
cdr3_nt: TGTGCCAGCAGCTTAGTCCACCCGGGGGAGCAGTACTTC

j_call: TRBJ1-2
d_call: .
v_call: TRBV5-6
clone_size: .
cdr3_length: 13
cdr3_aa: CASSLNRVGGYTF
cdr3_nt: TGTGCCAGCAGCTTAAACAGGGTCGGTGGCTACACCTTC

j_call: TRBJ2-7
d_call: .
v_call: TRBV27
clone_size: once
cdr3_length: 13
cdr3_aa: CASSLGRAYEQYF
cdr3_nt: TGTGCCAGCAGTTTAGGTCGGGCCTACGAGCAGTACTTC

j_call: TRBJ2-5
d_call: TRBD1
v_call: TRBV7-3
clone_size: .
cdr3_length: 16
cdr3_aa: CASSLGGTGIQETQYF
cdr3_nt: TGTGCCAGCAGCTTAGGAGGGACAGGGATCCAAGAGACCCAGTACTTC

j_call: TRBJ1-6
d_call: .
v_call: TRBV9
clone_size: .
cdr3_length: 15
cdr3_aa: CASSVAQVDNSPLHF
cdr3_nt: TGTGCCAGCAGCGTAGCACAGGTCGATAATTCACCCCTCCACTTT

j_call: TRBJ1-6
d_call: .
v_call: TRBV27
clone_size: .
cdr3_length: 13
cdr3_aa: CASTPGAYSPLHF
cdr3_nt: TGTGCCAGCACCCCAGGCGCCTATTCACCCCTCCACTTT

j_call: TRBJ1-4
d_call: .
v_call: TRBV6-5
clone_size: .
cdr3_length: 14
cdr3_aa: CASRANTGSEKLFF
cdr3_nt: TGTGCCAGCAGAGCGAATACAGGGAGTGAAAAACTGTTTTTT

j_call: TRBJ2-7
d_call: TRBD2
v_call: TRBV7-2
clone_size: .
cdr3_length: 15
cdr3_aa: CASSLSSGWGGEQYF
cdr3_nt: TGTGCCAGCAGCTTATCCTCTGGGTGGGGGGGGGAGCAGTACTTC

j_call: TRBJ2-7
d_call: TRBD1
v_call: TRBV7-7
clone_size: .
cdr3_length: 15
cdr3_aa: CASSPGQGVSYEQYF
cdr3_nt: TGTGCTAGCAGCCCCGGACAGGGGGTTTCCTACGAGCAGTACTTC

j_call: TRBJ1-6
d_call: TRBD1
v_call: TRBV6-5
clone_size: .
cdr3_length: 14
cdr3_aa: CASSYRDRHSPLHF
cdr3_nt: TGTGCCAGCAGTTACCGGGACAGGCATTCACCCCTCCACTTT

j_call: TRBJ2-2
d_call: .
v_call: TRBV19
clone_size: .
cdr3_length: 12
cdr3_aa: CASQGDTGELFF
cdr3_nt: TGTGCCAGCCAGGGTGACACCGGGGAGCTGTTTTTT

j_call: TRBJ2-1
d_call: TRBD2
v_call: TRBV11-3
clone_size: .
cdr3_length: 13
cdr3_aa: CASSLEGREGPFF
cdr3_nt: TGTGCCAGCAGCTTAGAAGGTCGGGAGGGGCCGTTCTTC

j_call: TRBJ2-5
d_call: TRBD2
v_call: TRBV30
clone_size: .
cdr3_length: 14
cdr3_aa: CAWRLAGGPETQYF
cdr3_nt: TGTGCCTGGAGGCTGGCGGGGGGGCCGGAGACCCAGTACTTC

j_call: TRBJ1-1
d_call: .
v_call: TRBV19
clone_size: once
cdr3_length: 12
cdr3_aa: CASSIGGVEAFF
cdr3_nt: TGTGCCAGTAGTATAGGCGGGGTTGAAGCTTTCTTT

j_call: TRBJ1-4
d_call: .
v_call: TRBV21-1
clone_size: .
cdr3_length: 14
cdr3_aa: CASSKVRPTGKLFF
cdr3_nt: TGTGCCAGCAGCAAAGTTCGGCCAACGGGAAAACTGTTTTTT

j_call: TRBJ1-5
d_call: .
v_call: TRBV19
clone_size: .
cdr3_length: 14
cdr3_aa: CASSMPGGSQPQHF
cdr3_nt: TGTGCCAGTAGTATGCCAGGTGGTAGTCAGCCCCAGCATTTT

j_call: TRBJ2-1
d_call: .
v_call: TRBV10-3
clone_size: once
cdr3_length: 11
cdr3_aa: CAISEAEIQFF
cdr3_nt: TGTGCCATCAGTGAGGCGGAGATTCAGTTCTTC

j_call: TRBJ2-3
d_call: TRBD2
v_call: TRBV12-5
clone_size: .
cdr3_length: 16
cdr3_aa: CASGPSRAGVGDTQYF
cdr3_nt: TGTGCTAGTGGCCCTAGTAGGGCGGGAGTGGGGGATACGCAGTATTTT

j_call: TRBJ2-1
d_call: TRBD2
v_call: TRBV25-1
clone_size: few
cdr3_length: 17
cdr3_aa: CASSGTSGSSVPHEQFF
cdr3_nt: TGTGCCAGCAGCGGGACTAGCGGGAGTAGTGTTCCCCATGAGCAGTTCTTC

j_call: TRBJ1-1
d_call: .
v_call: TRBV7-9
clone_size: .
cdr3_length: 12
cdr3_aa: CASSFGGSEAFF
cdr3_nt: TGTGCCAGCAGCTTTGGAGGTTCTGAAGCTTTCTTT

j_call: TRBJ2-6
d_call: TRBD1
v_call: TRBV11-3
clone_size: .
cdr3_length: 14
cdr3_aa: CASSLAGQGEFLTF
cdr3_nt: TGTGCCAGCAGCTTAGCGGGACAGGGAGAGTTCCTGACTTTC

j_call: TRBJ1-2
d_call: TRBD1
v_call: TRBV6-1
clone_size: few
cdr3_length: 14
cdr3_aa: CASSPGQRDYGYTF
cdr3_nt: TGTGCCAGCAGTCCGGGACAGAGAGACTATGGCTACACCTTC

j_call: TRBJ1-1
d_call: .
v_call: TRBV9
clone_size: once
cdr3_length: 16
cdr3_aa: CASSVGGRGPNTEAFF
cdr3_nt: TGTGCCAGCAGCGTGGGAGGGAGGGGTCCAAACACTGAAGCTTTCTTT

j_call: TRBJ1-2
d_call: .
v_call: TRBV6-1
clone_size: .
cdr3_length: 12
cdr3_aa: CASGDRGNGYTF
cdr3_nt: TGTGCCAGCGGCGACCGGGGGAATGGCTACACCTTC

j_call: TRBJ2-7
d_call: TRBD1
v_call: TRBV5-6
clone_size: few
cdr3_length: 15
cdr3_aa: CASSLGTGGTYEQYF
cdr3_nt: TGTGCCAGCAGCTTGGGGACAGGGGGTACCTACGAGCAGTACTTC

j_call: TRBJ2-1
d_call: .
v_call: TRBV27
clone_size: .
cdr3_length: 13
cdr3_aa: CASSLGQGDEQFF
cdr3_nt: TGTGCCAGCAGTTTGGGGCAGGGCGATGAGCAGTTCTTC

j_call: TRBJ1-1
d_call: .
v_call: TRBV27
clone_size: .
cdr3_length: 14
cdr3_aa: CASSPGGAGTEAFF
cdr3_nt: TGTGCCAGCTCCCCCGGGGGGGCTGGAACTGAAGCTTTCTTT

j_call: TRBJ2-7
d_call: TRBD2
v_call: TRBV6-1
clone_size: .
cdr3_length: 14
cdr3_aa: CASTRLAGPYEQYF
cdr3_nt: TGTGCCAGCACCAGACTAGCGGGACCCTACGAGCAGTACTTC

j_call: TRBJ2-5
d_call: .
v_call: TRBV18
clone_size: .
cdr3_length: 12
cdr3_aa: CASSPRMETQYF
cdr3_nt: TGTGCCAGCTCACCACGTATGGAGACCCAGTACTTC

j_call: TRBJ1-1
d_call: .
v_call: TRBV7-2
clone_size: few
cdr3_length: 12
cdr3_aa: CASSLGETEAFF
cdr3_nt: TGTGCCAGCAGCCTCGGGGAAACTGAAGCTTTCTTT

j_call: TRBJ1-1
d_call: .
v_call: TRBV29-1
clone_size: .
cdr3_length: 17
cdr3_aa: CSVEDSIGGPLNTEAFF
cdr3_nt: TGCAGCGTTGAAGATTCGATAGGAGGACCTTTGAACACTGAAGCTTTCTTT

j_call: TRBJ1-1
d_call: TRBD1
v_call: TRBV15
clone_size: .
cdr3_length: 17
cdr3_aa: CATSRGPIQGMNTEAFF
cdr3_nt: TGTGCCACCAGCAGAGGCCCGATACAGGGGATGAACACTGAAGCTTTCTTT

j_call: TRBJ2-5
d_call: TRBD2
v_call: TRBV9
clone_size: once
cdr3_length: 15
cdr3_aa: CASSVGSGGQETQYF
cdr3_nt: TGTGCCAGCAGCGTAGGTTCGGGGGGTCAAGAGACCCAGTACTTC

j_call: TRBJ2-5
d_call: .
v_call: TRBV2
clone_size: .
cdr3_length: 15
cdr3_aa: CASSEAQGGGETQYF
cdr3_nt: TGTGCCAGCAGTGAAGCGCAAGGGGGGGGAGAGACCCAGTACTTC

j_call: TRBJ1-2
d_call: .
v_call: TRBV4-1
clone_size: .
cdr3_length: 16
cdr3_aa: CASSQGLAGALVGYTF
cdr3_nt: TGCGCCAGCAGCCAAGGGTTGGCGGGGGCGTTAGTAGGCTACACCTTC

j_call: TRBJ1-1
d_call: TRBD1
v_call: TRBV5-1
clone_size: once
cdr3_length: 14
cdr3_aa: CASSLGDRGTEAFF
cdr3_nt: TGCGCCAGCAGCTTGGGGGACAGGGGAACTGAAGCTTTCTTT

j_call: TRBJ2-7
d_call: .
v_call: TRBV13
clone_size: .
cdr3_length: 16
cdr3_aa: CASSLGSSPFSYEQYF
cdr3_nt: TGTGCCAGCAGCTTAGGTTCCTCGCCTTTCTCCTACGAGCAGTACTTC

j_call: TRBJ2-5
d_call: TRBD2
v_call: TRBV7-9
clone_size: .
cdr3_length: 13
cdr3_aa: CASNLAGDETQYF
cdr3_nt: TGTGCCAGCAACTTAGCGGGAGATGAGACCCAGTACTTC

j_call: TRBJ2-7
d_call: TRBD1
v_call: TRBV4-1
clone_size: once
cdr3_length: 14
cdr3_aa: CASSQARQGYEQYF
cdr3_nt: TGCGCCAGCAGCCAGGCTCGACAGGGCTACGAGCAGTACTTC

j_call: TRBJ2-7
d_call: TRBD2
v_call: TRBV11-2
clone_size: .
cdr3_length: 14
cdr3_aa: CASSLSGASYEQYF
cdr3_nt: TGTGCCAGCAGCTTAAGCGGGGCCTCCTACGAGCAGTACTTC

j_call: TRBJ2-4
d_call: .
v_call: TRBV9
clone_size: few
cdr3_length: 15
cdr3_aa: CASSVAPGGGGIQYF
cdr3_nt: TGTGCCAGCAGCGTAGCCCCCGGGGGAGGGGGCATTCAGTACTTC

j_call: TRBJ1-2
d_call: .
v_call: TRBV4-1
clone_size: few
cdr3_length: 14
cdr3_aa: CASSQVFSGSVYTF
cdr3_nt: TGCGCCAGCAGCCAAGTGTTCTCAGGGTCGGTCTACACCTTC

j_call: TRBJ2-5
d_call: TRBD2
v_call: TRBV5-5
clone_size: .
cdr3_length: 16
cdr3_aa: CASSLLVAGVRETQYF
cdr3_nt: TGTGCCAGCAGCTTGCTCGTAGCGGGAGTGAGGGAGACCCAGTACTTC

j_call: TRBJ1-5
d_call: .
v_call: TRBV7-2
clone_size: .
cdr3_length: 13
cdr3_aa: CASSFRGNQPQHF
cdr3_nt: TGTGCCAGCAGCTTTAGGGGGAATCAGCCCCAGCATTTT

j_call: TRBJ2-1
d_call: .
v_call: TRBV7-6
clone_size: .
cdr3_length: 16
cdr3_aa: CASSLGSTGSYNEQFF
cdr3_nt: TGTGCCAGCAGCTTAGGGTCAACGGGCTCCTACAATGAGCAGTTCTTC

j_call: TRBJ2-3
d_call: .
v_call: TRBV7-9
clone_size: .
cdr3_length: 15
cdr3_aa: CASSLVTESTDTQYF
cdr3_nt: TGTGCCAGCAGCTTAGTGACAGAAAGCACAGATACGCAGTATTTT

j_call: TRBJ1-1
d_call: .
v_call: TRBV5-1
clone_size: .
cdr3_length: 13
cdr3_aa: CASSLWSNTEAFF
cdr3_nt: TGCGCCAGCAGCTTGTGGAGCAACACTGAAGCTTTCTTT

j_call: TRBJ2-4
d_call: .
v_call: TRBV4-2
clone_size: .
cdr3_length: 13
cdr3_aa: CASSQALVNIQYF
cdr3_nt: TGTGCCAGCAGCCAAGCCCTTGTGAACATTCAGTACTTC